Listed below are T cell receptor beta chains from one sample, sequenced in a study of blood T cell repertoires in COVID-19. Libraries were prepared by immunoSEQ multiplex PCR; TCRdb keeps only in-frame clonotypes and omits some of them. The sample lists approximately 170,000 clones; roughly 70% were seen once. The sequenced sample consisted of peripheral blood. The receptor source for this set is a woman aged 80 or over with acute or convalescent COVID-19. Each CDR3 is given with its conserved first and last residue. D genes are given only for firm matches. A row's size may be missing; if present it is once, few, many or a size class.

cdr3_length	j_call	v_call	clone_size	d_call	cdr3_aa	cdr3_nt
15	TRBJ2-1	TRBV7-3	-	-	CASSYQAGLPNEQFF	TGTGCCAGCAGCTACCAAGCGGGCCTCCCCAATGAGCAGTTCTTC
15	TRBJ1-1	TRBV30	-	-	CAWSFLGARSTEAFF	TGTGCCTGGAGCTTTCTGGGGGCGCGAAGCACTGAAGCTTTCTTT
14	TRBJ2-1	TRBV10-1	many	TRBD1	CASSWTGGFNEQFF	TGCGCCAGCAGTTGGACAGGGGGCTTCAATGAGCAGTTCTTC
14	TRBJ2-7	TRBV6-4	-	-	CASSQTGSSYEQYF	TGTGCCAGCAGCCAGACGGGAAGCTCCTACGAGCAGTACTTC
15	TRBJ2-3	TRBV19	-	-	CASSTATGLGDTQYF	TGTGCCAGTAGTACAGCGACAGGTCTCGGAGATACGCAGTATTTT
17	TRBJ1-5	TRBV28	-	-	CASSWDNGIGFSQPQHF	TGTGCCAGCAGCTGGGACAATGGGATAGGTTTTAGTCAGCCCCAGCATTTT
20	TRBJ1-6	TRBV27	-	-	CASSPPPGGRLSSYNSPLHF	TGTGCCAGCAGTCCCCCTCCCGGCGGCCGATTGAGCTCCTATAATTCACCCCTCCACTTT
17	TRBJ2-7	TRBV7-9	once	-	CASSFVSSLFDRYEQYF	TGTGCCAGCAGCTTCGTGTCCTCGCTCTTCGACAGATACGAGCAGTACTTC
15	TRBJ2-5	TRBV14	many	-	CASSQEIRPGRTQYF	TGTGCCAGCAGCCAGGAGATAAGACCGGGTCGGACCCAGTACTTC
15	TRBJ1-3	TRBV5-1	-	TRBD1	CASSLEGQGGTTIYF	TGCGCCAGCAGCTTGGAAGGACAGGGGGGGACCACCATATATTTT
19	TRBJ2-7	TRBV2	-	TRBD2	CASSEAIPGLGTPVYEQYF	TGTGCCAGCAGTGAGGCCATCCCGGGACTAGGAACCCCTGTGTACGAGCAGTACTTC
14	TRBJ1-1	TRBV5-1	-	TRBD1	CASSVGTANTEAFF	TGCGCCAGCAGCGTCGGGACAGCGAACACTGAAGCTTTCTTT
13	TRBJ1-2	TRBV19	-	-	CASSVYNNYGYTF	TGTGCCAGTAGTGTATACAATAACTATGGCTACACCTTC
12	TRBJ2-2	TRBV30	-	-	CAWGENLGELFF	TGTGCCTGGGGGGAGAACCTCGGGGAGCTGTTTTTT
14	TRBJ2-3	TRBV5-1	-	-	CASSGTLPTDTQYF	TGCGCCAGCAGCGGGACTTTACCCACAGATACGCAGTATTTT
18	TRBJ1-1	TRBV5-1	-	TRBD1	CASSLLGGQGVENTEAFF	TGCGCCAGCAGCTTGCTTGGGGGACAGGGCGTAGAGAACACTGAAGCTTTCTTT
15	TRBJ1-1	TRBV7-8	-	-	CASSLDEARNTEAFF	TGTGCCAGCAGCTTAGATGAGGCTCGGAACACTGAAGCTTTCTTT
18	TRBJ2-2	TRBV5-1	once	TRBD1	CASSLRQTGGINTGELFF	TGCGCCAGCAGCTTGAGGCAAACAGGGGGGATAAACACCGGGGAGCTGTTTTTT
13	TRBJ1-6	TRBV10-1	-	-	CASSEQINSPLHF	TGCGCCAGCAGTGAACAGATTAATTCACCCCTCCACTTT
18	TRBJ2-6	TRBV21-1	-	-	CASSKARLRQPGANVLTF	TGTGCCAGCAGCAAAGCGCGACTCCGGCAGCCTGGGGCCAACGTCCTGACTTTC
15	TRBJ2-3	TRBV30	-	-	CAWSKGRPGTDTQYF	TGTGCCTGGAGCAAGGGGCGGCCTGGCACAGATACGCAGTATTTT
16	TRBJ1-2	TRBV5-1	-	TRBD1	CASSLSSTGGDYGYTF	TGCGCCAGCAGCCTTTCTTCGACAGGGGGTGACTATGGCTACACCTTC
18	TRBJ2-1	TRBV4-1	once	TRBD2	CASSPTRGTSGAYNEQFF	TGCGCCAGCAGCCCTACAAGGGGAACTAGCGGTGCCTACAATGAGCAGTTCTTC
15	TRBJ2-7	TRBV7-9	-	TRBD1	CASSLPGQGGDEQYF	TGTGCCAGCAGCTTACCCGGACAGGGAGGCGACGAGCAGTACTTC
15	TRBJ1-6	TRBV19	-	-	CASTPVGVVSSPLHF	TGTGCCAGTACCCCAGTCGGGGTGGTGAGTTCACCCCTCCACTTT
12	TRBJ2-1	TRBV7-3	-	-	CASSAYRDEQFF	TGTGCCAGCAGCGCCTACAGGGACGAGCAGTTCTTC
13	TRBJ1-1	TRBV27	-	TRBD1	CASSPDRGTEAFF	TGTGCCAGCTCCCCCGACAGGGGCACTGAAGCTTTCTTT
13	TRBJ2-3	TRBV12-3/TRBV12-4	-	-	CASRPQGSDTQYF	TGTGCCAGCCGTCCGCAGGGTTCAGATACGCAGTATTTT
17	TRBJ2-1	TRBV6-2/TRBV6-3	few	-	CASSKIPTSLTYNEQFF	TGTGCCAGCAGTAAGATTCCAACTAGCCTTACTTACAATGAGCAGTTCTTC
12	TRBJ2-4	TRBV12-3/TRBV12-4	-	-	CASSPGQSIQYF	TGTGCCAGCAGCCCCGGACAGAGCATTCAGTACTTC
16	TRBJ2-4	TRBV3-1/TRBV3-2	-	TRBD1	CASSLTGGSTKNIQYF	TGTGCCAGCAGCCTCACAGGGGGATCTACCAAAAACATTCAGTACTTC
16	TRBJ2-5	TRBV19	-	TRBD2	CASSIRAGEGGETQYF	TGTGCCAGTAGTATAAGGGCGGGAGAAGGTGGCGAGACCCAGTACTTC
12	TRBJ1-2	TRBV3-1/TRBV3-2	-	-	CASSQFDFGYTF	TGTGCCAGCAGCCAATTCGACTTTGGCTACACCTTC
13	TRBJ1-5	TRBV3-1/TRBV3-2	-	-	CASGSSAGQPQHF	TGTGCCAGCGGATCTAGTGCGGGGCAGCCCCAGCATTTT
15	TRBJ1-1	TRBV5-1	-	-	CASSLVQGWATEAFF	TGCGCCAGCAGCTTGGTGCAGGGATGGGCCACTGAAGCTTTCTTT
15	TRBJ2-7	TRBV5-4	many	-	CASSLSSPSSSQQYF	TGTGCCAGCAGCTTGTCCTCCCCCTCTTCTTCCCAGCAGTACTTC
16	TRBJ1-6	TRBV2	-	-	CASSDYGRGYNSPLHF	TGTGCCAGCAGTGATTATGGCAGGGGCTATAATTCACCCCTCCACTTT
14	TRBJ1-1	TRBV10-3	-	-	CAISSLTTNTEAFF	TGTGCCATCAGCTCACTAACAACGAACACTGAAGCTTTCTTT
15	TRBJ2-1	TRBV7-2	-	TRBD2	CASSGGGAFYNEQFF	TGTGCCAGCAGCGGCGGGGGAGCCTTCTACAATGAGCAGTTCTTC